Below are 23 T cell receptor beta chains sequenced from a single sample in a study of blood T cell repertoires in COVID-19. This table comes from immunoSEQ multiplex PCR, and its TCRdb copy is limited to in-frame clones, with some not included. The repertoire holds a few hundred thousand clones, with 65% to 90% as singletons. Sample: peripheral blood. The receptors shown here come from a man younger than 40 with active or convalescent COVID-19.

The chain recombines TRBV5-8 with TRBJ1-2; possible D gene TRBD1, 5 bases. Looked up from germline, CDR1 is SGHTS and CDR2 is YDEGEE. The CDR3 has 14 amino acids. V was pared by 6 bases and J by 0 bases, with 12 bases between. CDR3 DNA sequence: TGTGCCAGCAACGACGGGGGAACTAACTATGGCTACACCTTC. This encodes CASNDGGTNYGYTF.

The rearrangement joins TRBV27 to TRBJ1-1, with TRBD1 identical over 7 bases. There are 14 residues in the CDR3. The V gene's germline CDR1 is MNHEY and CDR2 SMNVEV (reference sequence). V lost 5 bases, J lost 2 bases, and 5 bases stayed unmatched. The CDR3 reads CASSLRQGNTEAFF. As DNA, the CDR3 is TGTGCCAGCAGTCTAAGACAGGGAAACACTGAAGCTTTCTTT.

This clone has only one observation. The chain links TRBV21-1 to TRBJ1-1; no check of the table's D call, TRBD1, against the DNA was made. TRBV21-1 is noted as a pseudogene. CDR3 size: 16 residues. The CDR3, as DNA: TGTGCCAGCAGCAAAAGGGGGACAGGGCTGAACACTGAAGCTTTCTTT. Residues: CASSKRGTGLNTEAFF.

V and J are TRBV20-1 and TRBJ2-1; a weak D match, TRBD2 (5 bases). CDR3 length: 17 residues. With 3 bases removed from V and 0 bases from J, the gap between germline ends came to 18 bases. Germline V lookup: CDR1 DFQATT, CDR2 SNEGSKA (reference sequence). CDR3 nucleotide sequence: TGCAGTGCTAGTGGGTTCGAGGTAGGGAGCTCCTACAATGAGCAGTTCTTC. Encoded protein: CSASGFEVGSSYNEQFF.

The chain couples TRBV11-2 to TRBJ2-1; the match to TRBD2 covers 9 bases. Germline V gene data show CDR1 as SGHAT and CDR2 as FQNNGV. This CDR3 has 16 amino acids. J gave up 0 bases and V 4 bases, and 4 bases lay outside the gene matches. As DNA, the CDR3 is TGTGCCAGCAGCTCAGGGACTAGCCGCTCCTACAATGAGCAGTTCTTC. Residues: CASSSGTSRSYNEQFF.

The chain joins TRBV12-3 or TRBV12-4 to TRBJ1-3, with a tentative D call TRBD1 (5 bases). CDR3 size: 12 residues. V lost 10 bases and J 0 bases, leaving 7 bases between the germline ends. The CDR3 nucleotides are TGTGCCACGGGGGACTCTGGAAACACCATATATTTT. Translation: CATGDSGNTIYF.

J is TRBJ2-1 and V is TRBV24-1, with 8 nucleotides matching TRBD2. Germline assignment: CDR1 KGHDR and CDR2 SFDVKD. This CDR3 contains 14 residues. The ends lost 6 bases at V and 5 bases at J; junction bases unmatched: 5. CDR3 DNA: TGTGCCACCAGTCTTAGCGGGGCTAACAATGAGCAGTTCTTC. Protein: CATSLSGANNEQFF.

Only one count was recorded for this clone. V gene TRBV7-9 combines with J gene TRBJ1-1, with a possible D match to TRBD1 (6 bases). Germline V lookup: CDR1 SEHNR, CDR2 FQNEAQ (reference sequence). The V and J ends lost 8 bases and 1 base respectively, with 8 bases between them. The CDR3 consists of 12 residues. The CDR3, as DNA: TGTGCCAGCCGGGGGGCGAACACTGAAGCTTTCTTT. Residues: CASRGANTEAFF.

The rearrangement links TRBV7-2 to TRBJ1-5; the D gene is possibly TRBD1 (5 bases). Trimming took 5 bases from V and 4 from J, leaving 9 bases between them. This CDR3 region has 13 residues. CDR1 is SGHTA, CDR2 FQGNSA, per germline. The CDR3: CASSNDRNQPQHF. The CDR3, as DNA: TGTGCCAGCAGCAATGACAGAAATCAGCCCCAGCATTTT.

The genes are TRBV19 and TRBJ1-1; the D gene is possibly TRBD1 (5 bases). This CDR3 has 13 residues. Germline V CDR1 and CDR2: LNHDA, SQIVND (reference sequence). The ends were cut back, 6 bases at V and 6 bases at J, with 14 bases in the middle. CDR3 DNA sequence: TGTGCCAGTAGCCCGGGGGGAGCAGCTGAAGCTTTCTTT. This codes for CASSPGGAAEAFF.

The V call is TRBV6-5, the J call TRBJ2-7; unclear D gene. The CDR3 has 11 amino acids. In germline, CDR1 is MNHEY, CDR2 SVGAGI. Deletions cut 5 bases from V and 6 bases from J, with 8 bases between. The CDR3 DNA sequence: TGTGCCAGCAGTAATTTCGTCGAGCAGTACTTC. Protein sequence: CASSNFVEQYF.

V and J are TRBV19 and TRBJ1-2, with TRBD1 identical over 9 bases. CDR3 length: 16 amino acids. Germline V gene sequence: CDR1 LNHDA, CDR2 SQIVND (reference sequence). V trimming: 6 bases; J trimming: 0 bases; junction bases outside the gene matches: 8. In DNA, the CDR3 is TGTGCCAGTAGCCCCGGGACAGGGAGGGCTAACTATGGCTACACCTTC. Encoded protein: CASSPGTGRANYGYTF.

The rearrangement uses TRBV6-4 and TRBJ2-2; weak D call: TRBD1 (5 bases). Germline values: CDR1 MRHNA, CDR2 SNTAGT. Trimming took 3 bases from V and 6 from J, leaving 14 bases between them. The CDR3 is 15 amino acids. The CDR3 bases are TGTGCCAGCAGTGAATCTGGACATCCATCCGGGGAGCTGTTTTTT. Residues: CASSESGHPSGELFF.

This clone was seen only a few times. The chain carries TRBV4-1 and TRBJ1-3, with 7 bases identical to TRBD1. V gave up 0 bases and J gave up 8 bases; unmatched junction bases: 10. Germline lookup yields CDR1 MGHRA and CDR2 YSYEKL. This CDR3 has 16 amino acids. CDR3 region: CASSQDGPAGGDTIYF. CDR3 DNA: TGCGCCAGCAGCCAAGATGGTCCCGCAGGGGGAGACACCATATATTTT.

This chain connects TRBV4-1 to TRBJ2-2, with 7 positions matching TRBD1. With 2 bases clipped from V and 2 bases from J, the junction kept 5 bases outside the gene matches. Germline assignment: CDR1 MGHRA and CDR2 YSYEKL. The CDR3 totals 16 residues. CDR3 DNA sequence: TGCGCCAGCAGCCAAATGGGGACAGCCAACACCGGGGAGCTGTTTTTT. This translates into CASSQMGTANTGELFF.

V usage is TRBV10-1 and J usage is TRBJ2-7, with 10 positions matching TRBD1. The CDR3 contains 16 residues. The V segment lost 3 bases and the J segment 6 bases; nucleotides outside the gene matches: 11. Germline V gives CDR1 WNHNN, CDR2 SYGVQD (reference sequence). The CDR3 nucleotides are TGCGCCAGCAGTGACCACGGGGACAGGGGTTTTGTCGAGCAGTACTTC. This codes for CASSDHGDRGFVEQYF.

A single count supports this clone. This chain links TRBV9 with TRBJ2-7; weak D call: TRBD2 (5 bases). Germline V gene lookup returns CDR1 SGDLS and CDR2 YYNGEE. Trimming shortened V by 4 bases and J by 3 bases, and 17 bases separated the two germline ends. This CDR3 spans 15 amino acids. CDR3 sequence reads: CASSPGLGYRYEQYF. In DNA form, the CDR3 reads TGTGCCAGCAGCCCCGGACTGGGCTACCGCTACGAGCAGTACTTC.

On this clone itself: The identical CDR3 is also encoded by other nucleotide sequences in the sample. The chain has TRBV29-1 and TRBJ1-1, with TRBD1 identical over 8 bases. In germline, CDR1 is SQVTM, CDR2 ANQGSEA. V was pared by 6 bases and J by 0 bases, with 3 bases of the junction left unmatched. This CDR3 is 13 amino acids long. The CDR3, as DNA: TGCAGCGTACGGACAGGGATGAACACTGAAGCTTTCTTT. This translates into CSVRTGMNTEAFF. The full variable domain, with the rest looked up from reference TRBV29-1 and TRBJ1-1, is SAVISQKPSRDICQRGTSLTIQCQVDSQVTMMFWYRQQPGQSLTLIATANQGSEATYESGFVIDKFPISRPNLTFSTLTVSNMSPEDSSIYLCSVRTGMNTEAFFGQGTRLTVV.

This clone was observed a single time. This chain links TRBV9 with TRBJ2-3; 10 bases agree with TRBD2. The CDR3 has 15 amino acids. V gave up 2 bases and J gave up 3 bases; unmatched junction bases: 3. The germline V gene encodes CDR1 SGDLS and CDR2 YYNGEE. The CDR3 sequence: CASSVSGGDTDTQYF. CDR3 DNA: TGTGCCAGCAGCGTCAGCGGGGGGGATACAGATACGCAGTATTTT.

This sequence joins TRBV5-3 and TRBJ2-7; TRBD1 might be the D (6 bases). TRBV5-3 is marked as an open reading frame, function uncertain. The CDR3 has 14 residues. V was cut by 1 base and J by 2 bases, with 10 bases left in between. Here the CDR3 reads CARSLSGDAYEQYF. DNA for the CDR3: TGTGCCAGAAGCTTGTCAGGGGACGCCTACGAGCAGTACTTC.

The CDR3 protein is CASSDPGSVIAEAFF. CDR3 nucleotide sequence: TGTGCCAGCAGTGATCCAGGGTCGGTTATCGCTGAAGCTTTCTTT. The V and J genes are TRBV6-1 and TRBJ1-1; the D gene is possibly TRBD1 (5 bases). V was trimmed by 3 bases and J by 6 bases, leaving 17 bases between them. The CDR3 has 15 residues. CDR1 is MNHNS, CDR2 SASEGT, per germline.

This chain joins TRBV7-9 and TRBJ2-2; D is perhaps TRBD2 (6 bases). CDR1 is SEHNR and CDR2 is FQNEAQ in the germline V gene (reference sequence). Trimming took 2 bases from V and 6 from J, leaving 10 bases between them. The CDR3 sequence is 14 residues long. CDR3 nucleotide sequence: TGTGCCAGCAGCTTACGCGGGGTGGCCGGGGAGCTGTTTTTT. Encoded protein: CASSLRGVAGELFF.

The chain recombines TRBV7-9 with TRBJ1-3; no firm D call. The V gene's germline CDR1 is SEHNR and CDR2 FQNEAQ (reference sequence). The CDR3 is 17 amino acids. Trimming shortened V by 5 bases and J by 4 bases, and 21 bases separated the two germline ends. CDR3 sequence: CASSTRTAQTLGNTIYF. The CDR3 nucleotides are TGTGCCAGCAGCACCCGGACTGCTCAAACCTTAGGAAACACCATATATTTT.